This passage covers 18 T cell receptor beta chains from one sample sequenced in a study of cytomegalovirus exposure and HLA in healthy donors. Measured with immunoSEQ multiplex PCR; TCRdb has only the in-frame clones, and not every one. The sample lists approximately 110,000 clones, about 90% occurring once. Sequences were obtained from PBMCs. All receptors derive from a woman aged 18-29 years in good health and CMV-seronegative.

This chain uses TRBV18 with TRBJ1-2, with a possible D match to TRBD1 (5 bases). CDR1 KGHSH and CDR2 LQKENI come from the germline V gene. The CDR3 extends over 12 amino acids. The V end lost 3 bases, the J end lost 7 bases, and 9 bases lay between the germline ends. The CDR3 loop reads CASSPPGRGYTF. CDR3 DNA: TGTGCCAGCTCACCTCCAGGGCGTGGCTACACCTTC.

V and J are TRBV28 and TRBJ2-7, with D tentatively TRBD1 (6 bases). The CDR3 has 14 residues. Germline V lookup: CDR1 MDHEN, CDR2 SYDVKM. Trimming left V 8 bases short and J 6 bases short, with 20 bases between. The CDR3 region has the DNA TGTGCCAGCGGGGGCTGGTCTACAGGATCCGAGCAGTACTTC. Its translation is CASGGWSTGSEQYF.

This chain joins TRBV18 and TRBJ2-1; a possible D gene is TRBD1 (5 bases). The CDR3 sequence is 14 residues long. The germline V and J ends were trimmed by 3 bases and 10 bases, with 16 bases remaining between them. Germline CDR1 is KGHSH and CDR2 is LQKENI. Here the CDR3 reads CASSPQGPAREQFF. In DNA form, the CDR3 reads TGTGCCAGCTCACCGCAGGGTCCGGCCAGGGAGCAGTTCTTC.

The gene calls are TRBV6-4 and TRBJ2-3; 7 bases are shared with TRBD2. The CDR3 sequence is 14 residues long. Germline CDR1 MRHNA, CDR2 SNTAGT. V was pared by 5 bases and J by 2 bases, with 4 bases of the junction left unmatched. The DNA for the CDR3 is TGTGCCAGCAGTAAGGGACTATACACAGATACGCAGTATTTT. Amino acids: CASSKGLYTDTQYF.

The chain carries TRBV19 and TRBJ2-3; 7 positions match TRBD1. Germline V CDR1 and CDR2: LNHDA, SQIVND (reference sequence). The CDR3 length is 16 residues. J gave up 6 bases and V 3 bases, and 12 bases lay outside the gene matches. The CDR3 coding sequence is TGTGCCAGTAGTATCGGACAGGTACCCCTCAAGGATACGCAGTATTTT. Translated, it gives CASSIGQVPLKDTQYF.

The rearrangement joins TRBV9 to TRBJ2-1; the D is unclear. This CDR3 region has 12 residues. CDR1 and CDR2 (germline): SGDLS, YYNGEE. V lost 0 bases, J lost 8 bases, and 6 bases lay in between. CDR3 sequence reads: CASSVDRYEQFF. DNA for the CDR3: TGTGCCAGCAGCGTAGACAGATATGAGCAGTTCTTC. Full variable domain (remainder filled in from reference TRBV9 and TRBJ2-1): DSGVTQTPKHLITATGQRVTLRCSPRSGDLSVYWYQQSLDQGLQFLIQYYNGEERAKGNILERFSAQQFPDLHSELNLSSLELGDSALYFCASSVDRYEQFFGPGTRLTVL.

This sequence joins TRBV5-1 and TRBJ2-2; 7 positions match TRBD1. V gave up 4 bases and J gave up 1 base; unmatched junction bases: 1. The germline V gene has CDR1 SGHRS and CDR2 YFSETQ. The CDR3 is 14 amino acids. The CDR3 sequence is CASSGTVNTGELFF. CDR3 coding DNA: TGCGCCAGCAGCGGGACAGTGAACACCGGGGAGCTGTTTTTT.

This chain uses TRBV5-8 with TRBJ1-2, with a tentative D call TRBD1 (5 bases). Trimming stripped 9 bases from V and 0 bases from J, with 21 bases between. Germline lookup yields CDR1 SGHTS and CDR2 YDEGEE. The CDR3 sequence is 16 residues long. This CDR3 is CATSTEKVGPNYGYTF. CDR3 DNA sequence: TGTGCCACCTCGACAGAGAAGGTGGGGCCTAACTATGGCTACACCTTC.

The V gene is TRBV7-2, the J gene TRBJ2-7; 13 bases match TRBD2. Germline trimming cut 4 bases from V and 3 bases from J; bases unmatched to any gene: 9. Germline V gene data show CDR1 as SGHTA and CDR2 as FQGNSA. This CDR3 comprises 17 residues. The CDR3 is CASSSHPLAGGDYEQYF. For the CDR3, the DNA is TGTGCCAGCAGCTCTCACCCACTAGCGGGAGGGGACTACGAGCAGTACTTC. Using reference TRBV7-2 and TRBJ2-7 for the parts outside the CDR3, the full variable domain is GAGVSQSPSNKVTEKGKDVELRCDPISGHTALYWYRQSLGQGLEFLIYFQGNSAPDKSGLPSDRFSAERTGGSVSTLTIQRTQQEDSAVYLCASSSHPLAGGDYEQYFGPGTRLTVT.

The V and J genes are TRBV7-2 and TRBJ2-5; 7 nucleotides align to TRBD2. V shed 4 bases, J shed 5 bases, and the junction held 1 base outside the gene matches. Per germline, CDR1 SGHTA and CDR2 FQGNSA. The CDR3 extends over 12 amino acids. CDR3 in amino acids: CASSWEGETQYF. In DNA, the CDR3 is TGTGCCAGCAGCTGGGAGGGGGAGACCCAGTACTTC.

The rearrangement joins TRBV9 to TRBJ2-2; D gene uncertain. Germline-derived CDR1 and CDR2 are SGDLS and YYNGEE. There are 15 residues in the CDR3. V lost 0 bases, J lost 4 bases, and 10 bases lay in between. CDR3 sequence (DNA): TGTGCCAGCAGCGTAGACCTAGAAATCACCGGGGAGCTGTTTTTT. Translated, it gives CASSVDLEITGELFF.

The count of this clone is one. This chain joins TRBV6-5 and TRBJ1-3; unclear D gene. This CDR3 has 14 residues. Trimming removed 6 bases at V and 4 bases at J, with 13 bases between. Germline loops: CDR1 MNHEY, CDR2 SVGAGI. Written as DNA, the CDR3 is TGTGCCAGCAGACTCTCTGACTTCGGAAACACCATATATTTT. This gives the protein CASRLSDFGNTIYF.

This chain uses TRBV9 with TRBJ2-7; a weak D match, TRBD2 (5 bases). Trimming removed 0 bases at V and 0 bases at J, with 7 bases between. The CDR3 is 14 residues long. CDR1 and CDR2 from the germline V gene are SGDLS and YYNGEE. In nucleotides, the CDR3 is TGTGCCAGCAGCGTAGGGGGAGACTCCTACGAGCAGTACTTC. Its translation: CASSVGGDSYEQYF.

V and J are TRBV5-3 and TRBJ1-5; 7 nucleotides align to TRBD1. TRBV5-3 is given ORF status, its function remaining uncertain. J was trimmed by 9 bases and V by 2 bases; bases with no gene match: 5. The CDR3 extends over 13 amino acids. CDR3 in amino acids: CARSFEGAGPQHF. The CDR3 DNA sequence: TGTGCCAGAAGCTTTGAGGGGGCTGGGCCCCAGCATTTT.

The gene calls are TRBV28 and TRBJ1-2, with D perhaps TRBD1 (6 bases). The CDR3 runs to 16 residues. Trimming pared 1 base from V and 7 bases from J, leaving 19 bases between. Germline CDR1 and CDR2: MDHEN and SYDVKM. The CDR3 is CASSLSGEEGSSGYTF. In nucleotides, the CDR3 is TGTGCCAGCAGTTTATCAGGGGAAGAGGGATCATCTGGCTACACCTTC.

The rearrangement joins TRBV7-3 to TRBJ2-1; 7 positions agree with TRBD2. The CDR3 sequence is 18 residues long. Losses at the gene ends were 2 bases for V and 10 bases for J; bases not matched to a gene: 20. CDR1 and CDR2 (germline): SGHTA, FQGTGA. The CDR3 loop reads CASSLLWGSGDRSLEQFF. The DNA of the CDR3 is TGTGCCAGCAGCTTATTGTGGGGAAGCGGGGACCGCTCTTTGGAGCAGTTCTTC.

The chain is built from TRBV11-2 and TRBJ2-7; 10 nucleotides align to TRBD2. The CDR3 runs 16 residues. Germline values: CDR1 SGHAT, CDR2 FQNNGV. Germline trimming cut 5 bases from V and 2 bases from J; bases unmatched to any gene: 9. CDR3 bases: TGTGCCAGCAGCCCCAGAGCGGGGGGGCCCGCCTACGAGCAGTACTTC. It codes for CASSPRAGGPAYEQYF.

J is TRBJ1-2 and V is TRBV19; TRBD1 aligns across 11 bases. CDR1 LNHDA and CDR2 SQIVND come from the germline V gene (reference sequence). CDR3 length: 16 amino acids. V trimming: 6 bases; J trimming: 4 bases; junction bases outside the gene matches: 10. The CDR3 DNA is TGTGCCAGTAGGAAAAGGACAGGGGGCGGATTCTATGGCTACACCTTC. It codes for CASRKRTGGGFYGYTF.